The 18 T cell receptor beta chains presented below share a single source sample, sequenced in a study of T-cell reconstitution after alpha-beta-depleted transplantation in children. The library targeted TCRbeta and was prepared with unique molecular identifiers. TCRdb itself ran the PCR reads through MiXCR, one entry per CDR3 protein. The repertoire holds roughly 76,000 distinct CDR3 sequences, roughly 11% seen once, with around 13% in the top ten. This material consisted of PBMCs, taken before TCRalphabeta/CD19-depleted stem cell transplant. The origin of the receptors is a boy between 10 and 17 years old with acute myeloid leukemia, due to receive a stem cell transplant.

This clonotype was picked up many times. V and J are TRBV15 and TRBJ2-7; 9 bases line up with TRBD2. The CDR3 runs to 15 residues. The V gene's germline CDR1 is LNHNV and CDR2 YYDKDF (reference sequence). V dropped 3 bases and J dropped 3; count of bases not matched to a gene: 6. Here the CDR3 DNA reads TGTGCCACCAGCAGTGGGCGGGGGGGATTCTACGAGCAGTACTTC. Residues: CATSSGRGGFYEQYF.

The rearrangement joins TRBV4-1 to TRBJ1-1; D perhaps matches TRBD1 (6 bases). This CDR3 has 13 residues. Trimming shortened V by 2 bases and J by 11 bases, and 15 bases separated the two germline ends. Germline V CDR1 and CDR2: MGHRA, YSYEKL. The CDR3 DNA reads TGCGCCAGCAGCCAACCCGGGGGGGCAGACGCTTTCTTT. Amino acids: CASSQPGGADAFF.

There are a few counts of this clonotype. V usage is TRBV30 and J usage is TRBJ2-1; 12 positions match TRBD2. The length of the CDR3 is 18 residues. Germline CDR1 reads GTSNPN; CDR2 reads SVGIG (reference sequence). V shed 0 bases and J 4 bases; nucleotides not matched to a gene: 10. The CDR3 is CAWSVPRLAGEEYNEQFF. The DNA of the CDR3 is TGTGCCTGGAGTGTACCCCGACTAGCGGGAGAAGAATACAATGAGCAGTTCTTC.

At least ten counts were recorded for this clonotype. This chain joins TRBV20-1 and TRBJ1-2; D gene ambiguous. V was trimmed by 6 bases and J by 2 bases, leaving 13 bases between them. This CDR3 has 13 residues. The germline V gene encodes CDR1 DFQATT and CDR2 SNEGSKA (reference sequence). Here the CDR3 DNA reads TGCAGTGCCCCCCTCGAGCAAAACTATGGCTACACCTTC. It specifies CSAPLEQNYGYTF.

At least ten counts were recorded for this clonotype. The chain links TRBV6-5 to TRBJ2-1; a possible D gene is TRBD2 (6 bases). This CDR3 contains 14 residues. CDR1 is MNHEY, CDR2 SVGAGI, per germline. Trimming took 5 bases from V and 4 from J, leaving 12 bases between them. CDR3 nucleotide sequence: TGTGCCAGCAGTCCGACTAGGGCTTACAATGAGCAGTTCTTC. Encoded protein: CASSPTRAYNEQFF.

Ten or more counts support this clonotype. The genes are TRBV6-5 and TRBJ2-1, with 11 nucleotides matching TRBD2. Looked up from germline, CDR1 is MNHEY and CDR2 is SVGAGI. After removal of 6 bases from V and 3 bases from J, the junction contained 10 bases not matched to a gene. CDR3 size: 17 residues. The chain's CDR3 is CASRHHLGTSGYNEQFF. The CDR3 DNA reads TGTGCCAGCAGACACCACCTTGGGACTAGCGGCTACAATGAGCAGTTCTTC.

This clonotype was counted many times. The chain links TRBV7-9 to TRBJ2-1; 12 bases are shared with TRBD2. The CDR3 consists of 19 residues. J gave up 7 bases and V 4 bases, and 17 bases lay outside the gene matches. From germline, CDR1 is SEHNR and CDR2 FQNEAQ (reference sequence). This CDR3 is CASSSGLAGFPGTTNEQFF. CDR3 DNA: TGTGCCAGCAGCTCCGGACTAGCGGGATTTCCTGGAACTACAAATGAGCAGTTCTTC.

In this sample, this clonotype turned up many times. The chain joins TRBV7-3 to TRBJ2-1, with 7 bases that match TRBD2. This CDR3 comprises 16 residues. Germline CDR1 SGHTA, CDR2 FQGTGA. Unmatched junction bases numbered 14, after V lost 4 bases and J lost 8 bases. The CDR3 loop is CASSSTTRLAGDEQFF. The CDR3 coding sequence is TGTGCCAGCAGCTCAACCACCCGACTAGCCGGAGATGAGCAGTTCTTC.

This clonotype has ten or more counts. The chain couples TRBV20-1 to TRBJ2-7; a weak D match, TRBD1 (5 bases). This CDR3 region has 12 residues. In germline, CDR1 is DFQATT, CDR2 SNEGSKA (reference sequence). V was clipped by 1 base and J by 4 bases, with 8 bases between them. CDR3 protein: CSARVDRYEQYF. The CDR3 DNA follows: TGCAGTGCTAGAGTAGACAGATACGAGCAGTACTTC.

This clonotype was seen ten or more times. The rearrangement links TRBV7-9 to TRBJ1-1; 9 nucleotides align to TRBD1. This CDR3 has 15 residues. Germline V lookup: CDR1 SEHNR, CDR2 FQNEAQ (reference sequence). V lost 2 bases, J lost 3 bases, and 4 bases stayed unmatched. CDR3: CASSLLTGGYTEAFF. Written as DNA, the CDR3 is TGTGCCAGCAGCTTACTGACAGGGGGGTACACTGAAGCTTTCTTT.

In its sample, this clonotype was seen many times. V gene TRBV5-1 combines with J gene TRBJ1-4, with D possibly being TRBD1 (5 bases). The CDR3 spans 14 residues. Trimming removed 3 bases from V and 5 bases from J, with 11 bases in between. Germline V gene lookup returns CDR1 SGHRS and CDR2 YFSETQ. CDR3 in amino acids: CASSSAGLNEKLFF. The CDR3 region has the DNA TGCGCCAGCAGCTCGGCAGGGCTAAATGAAAAACTGTTTTTT.

This clonotype was observed many times. This chain links TRBV12-3 or TRBV12-4 with TRBJ1-1, with D unresolved. This CDR3 is built from 13 residues. Trimming took off 4 bases at V and 0 bases at J, with 6 bases between the two ends. CDR3 coding DNA: TGTGCCAGCAGTTCGCACATGAACACTGAAGCTTTCTTT. Translated: CASSSHMNTEAFF.

This clonotype was counted ten times or more. In this CDR3 the conserved last residue, phenylalanine or tryptophan, is missing, so a read error is likely. The DNA is left out, because the CDR3 cannot be placed on it with certainty; the CDR3 is given as TCRdb lists it. This chain joins TRBV29-1 and TRBJ1-1. Germline V gives CDR1 SQVTM, CDR2 ANQGSEA. Both ends counted, the CDR3 spans 9 residues. CDR3 sequence: CSVEDRVYP.

This clonotype is medium-sized in the sample. V usage is TRBV4-2 and J usage is TRBJ2-1, with D possibly matching TRBD2 (6 bases). Trimming left V 6 bases short and J 8 bases short, with 17 bases between. Germline CDR1 reads LGHNA; CDR2 reads YNFKEQ. The CDR3 loop spans 14 amino acids. CDR3 loop: CASRQRLEVYEQFF. CDR3 in DNA: TGTGCCAGCAGGCAAAGACTAGAGGTCTATGAGCAGTTCTTC.

This clonotype has a handful of counts. The rearrangement uses TRBV29-1 and TRBJ1-3; D unresolved. Germline V CDR1 and CDR2: SQVTM, ANQGSEA. Trimming took 4 bases from V and 0 from J, leaving 13 bases between them. The CDR3 sequence is 15 residues long. CDR3 sequence (DNA): TGCAGCGTTGGGCCTTCGGCAGGCTCTGGAAACACCATATATTTT. As protein: CSVGPSAGSGNTIYF.

This clonotype was counted many times. The chain recombines TRBV4-2 with TRBJ2-2, with 8 bases aligning to TRBD1. Per the germline V gene, CDR1 is LGHNA and CDR2 is YNFKEQ. The V gene end was trimmed by 1 base and the J gene end by 6 bases; junction bases not matched to a gene: 7. The CDR3 runs to 16 residues. CDR3 residues: CASSQAGQGGAGELFF. CDR3 in DNA: TGTGCCAGCAGCCAAGCTGGACAGGGCGGGGCCGGGGAGCTGTTTTTT.

J is TRBJ2-3 and V is TRBV4-3; D is ambiguous. This CDR3 contains 15 residues. The V and J ends lost 0 bases and 4 bases respectively, with 11 bases between them. The germline CDR1 and CDR2 sequences are LGHNA and YSLEER. Written as DNA, the CDR3 is TGCGCCAGCAGCCAAGATTGGGGAAGGCCAGATACGCAGTATTTT. Translated: CASSQDWGRPDTQYF.

The chain recombines TRBV12-3 or TRBV12-4 with TRBJ1-5; D unclear. V dropped 7 bases and J dropped 1 base, with 11 bases sitting between them. This CDR3 has 14 residues. Here the CDR3 DNA reads TGTGCCAGCAAGGGCGGAGGGAGCAATCAGCCCCAGCATTTT. Amino acids: CASKGGGSNQPQHF.